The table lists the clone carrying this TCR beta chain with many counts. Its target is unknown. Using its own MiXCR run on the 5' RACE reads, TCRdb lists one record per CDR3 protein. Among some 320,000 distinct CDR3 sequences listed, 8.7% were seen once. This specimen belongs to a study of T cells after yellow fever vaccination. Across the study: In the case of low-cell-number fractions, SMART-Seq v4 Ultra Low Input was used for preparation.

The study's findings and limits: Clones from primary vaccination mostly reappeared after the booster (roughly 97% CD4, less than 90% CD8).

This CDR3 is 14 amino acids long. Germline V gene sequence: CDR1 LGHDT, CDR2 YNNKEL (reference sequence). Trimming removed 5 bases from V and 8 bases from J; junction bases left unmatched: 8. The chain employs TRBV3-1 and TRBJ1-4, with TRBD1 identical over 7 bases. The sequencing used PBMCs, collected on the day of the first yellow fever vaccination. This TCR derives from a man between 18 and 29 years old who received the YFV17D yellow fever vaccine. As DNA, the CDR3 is TGTGCCAGCAGCTTGACAGGGTACTACGAAAAACTGTTTTTT. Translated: CASSLTGYYEKLFF.